These 9 T cell receptor beta chains came from one sample sequenced in a study of a mutant IDH1 vaccine in newly diagnosed glioma. These receptors' targets are unknown. Time point defined: week 5, during vaccination. In every dose of vaccine, 300 ug of mutant IDH1 20-mer peptide was given alongside topical imiquimod. Profiled with immunoSEQ multiplex PCR; TCRdb holds only in-frame clones, not every one. Of approximately 50,000 clones listed, 78% are singletons. This sample comprised PBMCs, obtained from a glioma patient whose treatment included an IDH1 peptide vaccine. These receptors were obtained from a man aged 50-59 years with glioma.

This chain links TRBV5-1 with TRBJ2-1; a weak D match, TRBD1 (7 bases). This CDR3 contains 15 residues. The germline gives CDR1 SGHRS, CDR2 YFSETQ. V lost 3 bases and J lost 7, with 17 bases in between. CDR3 DNA sequence: TGCGCCAGCAGCTCCTCGCAGGGGGGCCTGAATGAGCAGTTCTTC. Translated, it gives CASSSSQGGLNEQFF.

The chain carries TRBV9 and TRBJ1-6; D not resolved. V was cut by 0 bases and J by 7 bases, with 8 bases left in between. The germline V gene encodes CDR1 SGDLS and CDR2 YYNGEE. There are 14 residues in the CDR3. The CDR3 spells CASSVVGSNSPLHF. The CDR3 nucleotides are TGTGCCAGCAGCGTAGTTGGCTCCAATTCACCCCTCCACTTT.

Here the CDR3 DNA reads TGTGCCAGCATCTCAGGACAGGGTTCCTACGAGCAGTACTTC. Protein: CASISGQGSYEQYF. This rearrangement joins TRBV6-6 to TRBJ2-7, with 8 positions matching TRBD1. The V and J ends lost 7 bases and 1 base, in that order; junction bases with no gene match: 6. Germline assignment: CDR1 MNHNY and CDR2 SVGAGI (reference sequence). The CDR3 is made up of 14 amino acids.

The gene calls are TRBV28 and TRBJ2-5, with D perhaps TRBD1 (5 bases). The CDR3 consists of 12 residues. The germline V and J ends were trimmed by 5 bases and 3 bases, with 7 bases remaining between them. Germline V lookup: CDR1 MDHEN, CDR2 SYDVKM. The CDR3 bases are TGTGCCAGCAGTGACAGCAAAGAGACCCAGTACTTC. This codes for CASSDSKETQYF.

This chain joins TRBV30 and TRBJ1-5, with a weak D call TRBD1 (5 bases). This CDR3 contains 15 residues. Looked up from germline, CDR1 is GTSNPN and CDR2 is SVGIG (reference sequence). V was shortened by 4 bases and J by 5 bases, with 18 bases between the two germline ends. In DNA, the CDR3 is TGTGCCTGGAAAGAGGCCGGGACTGCTGATCAGCCCCAGCATTTT. Translating it yields CAWKEAGTADQPQHF.

The J gene is TRBJ2-7, the V gene TRBV5-6; tentatively, D is TRBD2 (6 bases). The germline V gene encodes CDR1 SGHDT and CDR2 YYEEEE. There are 13 residues in the CDR3. V lost 0 bases to trimming and J lost 7 bases, with 11 bases between them. CDR3 in amino acids: CASSLVAGSEQYF. In DNA, the CDR3 is TGTGCCAGCAGCTTGGTTGCGGGAAGTGAGCAGTACTTC.

The chain combines TRBV28 with TRBJ1-4, with D perhaps TRBD1 (6 bases). The V end was cut by 11 bases, the J end by 5 bases, with 21 bases between. CDR1 MDHEN and CDR2 SYDVKM come from the germline V gene. The CDR3 covers 15 residues. The CDR3 DNA reads TGTGCCGGCTCGTCCCATACGACAGGCAATGAAAAACTGTTTTTT. It is translated as CAGSSHTTGNEKLFF. Drawing the rest from reference TRBV28 and TRBJ1-4, the complete variable domain is DVKVTQSSRYLVKRTGEKVFLECVQDMDHENMFWYRQDPGLGLRLIYFSYDVKMKEKGDIPEGYSVSREKKERFSLILESASTNQTSMYLCAGSSHTTGNEKLFFGSGTQLSVL.

V and J are TRBV18 and TRBJ1-1; D not certain. V lost 1 base and J lost 8, with 8 bases in between. Germline values: CDR1 KGHSH, CDR2 LQKENI. The CDR3 spans 12 residues. The DNA of the CDR3 is TGTGCCAGCTCACCACTAAGCGTAGAAGCTTTCTTT. Translation gives CASSPLSVEAFF.

Written as DNA, the CDR3 is TGTGCCAGCAGCTCGGCCAGCGGCGAGCAGTACTTC. Translation: CASSSASGEQYF. The chain combines TRBV7-9 with TRBJ2-7; D perhaps matches TRBD2 (5 bases). V lost 4 bases and J lost 6, with 10 bases in between. The CDR3 is 12 residues long. The germline CDR1 and CDR2 sequences are SEHNR and FQNEAQ (reference sequence).